The rows below give T cell receptor beta chains drawn from one sample of a study of blood T cell repertoires in COVID-19. Sequencing was performed with immunoSEQ multiplex PCR; in TCRdb, only in-frame clones are kept and a portion is missing. The sample carries approximately 500,000 clones, 70% to 90% recorded once. Sequencing used peripheral blood. The source is a human donor in a cohort sampled during active COVID-19. Each CDR3 is given with its conserved first and last residue. D genes are given only for firm matches. The size of a clone is reported for some rows only, either as once, few or many, or as a class for expanded clones.

d_gene,len,abundance,j_gene,v_gene,CDR3aa,CDR3nt
TRBD1,14,.,TRBJ1-2,TRBV11-2,CASSAGTGHYGYTF,TGTGCCAGCAGCGCCGGGACAGGGCACTATGGCTACACCTTC
TRBD1,17,.,TRBJ1-5,TRBV28,CASSLGTGDRSNQPQHF,TGTGCCAGCAGTTTGGGGACAGGGGATCGGAGCAATCAGCCCCAGCATTTT
TRBD2,18,.,TRBJ2-1,TRBV27,CASWTSGRPMFFYNEQFF,TGTGCCAGCTGGACTAGCGGGAGGCCCATGTTTTTTTACAATGAGCAGTTCTTC
.,15,.,TRBJ2-1,TRBV19,CASSIGGGGYNEQFF,TGTGCCAGTAGTATCGGAGGGGGCGGCTACAATGAGCAGTTCTTC
TRBD2,15,few,TRBJ2-3,TRBV24-1,CATSEEGGATDTQYF,TGTGCCACCAGCGAAGAGGGAGGGGCCACAGATACGCAGTATTTT
.,16,.,TRBJ2-2,TRBV7-2,CASSLVVLPNTGELFF,TGTGCCAGCAGCTTAGTTGTACTACCTAACACCGGGGAGCTGTTTTTT
TRBD2,16,.,TRBJ2-5,TRBV24-1,CATSDTTSGRFGTQYF,TGTGCCACCAGTGATACGACTAGCGGGAGGTTCGGGACCCAGTACTTC
TRBD1,15,.,TRBJ1-4,TRBV3-1/TRBV3-2,CASSLTTGGFEKLFF,TGTGCCAGCAGCCTGACGACAGGGGGCTTTGAAAAACTGTTTTTT
.,16,.,TRBJ2-1,TRBV5-1,CASSPGRQVLGNEQFF,TGCGCCAGCAGCCCAGGGCGACAGGTCTTGGGCAATGAGCAGTTCTTC
.,17,.,TRBJ1-5,TRBV6-6,CASSPTPVGYSNQPQHF,TGTGCCAGCAGTCCCACCCCCGTCGGGTACTCGAATCAGCCCCAGCATTTT